The 32 T cell receptor beta chains below were found in one sample sequenced in a study of T-cell reconstitution after alpha-beta-depleted transplantation in children. The TCRbeta library was prepared with unique molecular identifiers. One entry per CDR3 protein results from TCRdb running MiXCR on the PCR reads. Here the sample spans roughly 180,000 distinct CDR3 sequences, around 10% being singletons. The source was PBMCs, collected before TCRalphabeta/CD19-depleted stem cell transplant. These receptors came from a boy aged 2 to 9 with acute myeloid leukemia, due to receive a stem cell transplant.

This clonotype came up many times. This sequence joins TRBV18 and TRBJ2-7; D uncertain. V lost 3 bases and J lost 0, with 12 bases in between. Germline V CDR1 and CDR2: KGHSH, LQKENI. The CDR3 has 15 residues. This chain's CDR3 is CASSPDRQLSYEQYF. The CDR3 DNA is TGTGCCAGCTCACCGGATCGCCAGCTCTCCTACGAGCAGTACTTC.

This clonotype was counted ten times or more. The chain couples TRBV29-1 to TRBJ2-1, with 8 bases fitting TRBD1. The J segment lost 1 base and the V segment lost 7 bases, leaving 18 bases of the junction unmatched. The CDR3 covers 18 residues. The germline V gene encodes CDR1 SQVTM and CDR2 ANQGSEA. CDR3 residues: CSAQGAFEGDASYNEQFF. In nucleotides, the CDR3 is TGCAGCGCGCAGGGGGCTTTTGAGGGGGACGCTTCCTACAATGAGCAGTTCTTC.

In its sample, this clonotype was seen many times. The rearrangement links TRBV20-1 to TRBJ2-1; 9 bases align to TRBD2. CDR3 length: 16 amino acids. Germline V CDR1 and CDR2: DFQATT, SNEGSKA (reference sequence). The junction had 12 bases not matched to a gene; V was cut back by 2 bases and J by 7 bases. Written as DNA, the CDR3 is TGCAGTGCTAGATGGGCGGGAGGGGTGACGGTAAATGAGCAGTTCTTC. This encodes CSARWAGGVTVNEQFF.

This clonotype was observed many times. V gene TRBV15 combines with J gene TRBJ2-1; D is perhaps TRBD2 (5 bases). This CDR3 is 16 amino acids long. The V end was cut by 0 bases, the J end by 4 bases, with 13 bases between. CDR1 and CDR2 (germline): LNHNV, YYDKDF (reference sequence). CDR3 sequence (DNA): TGTGCCACCAGCAGAGAGGCAGCGGAGTGGTACAATGAGCAGTTCTTC. Its translation: CATSREAAEWYNEQFF.

Comments on this clonotype: This may stem from a read error, because a much larger clone lies one nucleotide away. The chain carries TRBV20-1 and TRBJ2-2, with 8 nucleotides matching TRBD1. The V gene's germline CDR1 is DFQATT and CDR2 SNEGSKA (reference sequence). The CDR3 has 16 amino acids. CDR3 region: CCAVDRGLANTGELFF. In DNA, the CDR3 is TGCTGTGCTGTTGACAGGGGACTCGCGAACACCGGGGAGCTGTTTTTT.

This clonotype was recorded at least ten times. The rearrangement links TRBV12-3 or TRBV12-4 to TRBJ2-5, with 7 bases that match TRBD2. This CDR3 contains 15 residues. Trimming at V came to 3 bases and at J to 5 bases, leaving 9 bases not matched to a gene. The CDR3 DNA follows: TGTGCCAGCAGTTTGGCGAGACTAGCCGCCGAGACCCAGTACTTC. Protein sequence: CASSLARLAAETQYF.

This clonotype was counted at least ten times. The gene calls are TRBV5-5 and TRBJ2-1; D unclear. V lost 2 bases to trimming and J lost 4 bases, with 7 bases between them. Germline-derived CDR1 and CDR2 are SGHKS and YYEKEE (reference sequence). This CDR3 spans 13 amino acids. CDR3 region: CASSLGEYNEQFF. The CDR3 DNA reads TGTGCCAGCAGCTTAGGCGAATACAATGAGCAGTTCTTC.

This clonotype was detected a few times. The genes are TRBV19 and TRBJ2-1; TRBD1 agrees at 9 bases. Germline trimming cut 2 bases from V and 6 bases from J; bases unmatched to any gene: 5. This CDR3 has 15 amino acids. Germline V gene data show CDR1 as LNHDA and CDR2 as SQIVND (reference sequence). CDR3 protein: CASSIRDRVVNEQFF. CDR3 DNA: TGTGCCAGTAGTATAAGGGACAGGGTCGTCAATGAGCAGTTCTTC.

This clonotype showed up many times. This sequence joins TRBV29-1 and TRBJ2-5; 9 positions match TRBD2. This CDR3 region has 12 residues. After removal of 6 bases from V and 5 bases from J, the junction contained 4 bases not matched to a gene. Germline assignment: CDR1 SQVTM and CDR2 ANQGSEA. The DNA for the CDR3 is TGCAGCGTAGGGACTAGCACGGAGACCCAGTACTTC. Encoded protein: CSVGTSTETQYF.

In its sample, this clonotype was seen many times. The rearrangement links TRBV7-9 to TRBJ2-7; 12 bases fit TRBD2. The V gene's germline CDR1 is SEHNR and CDR2 FQNEAQ (reference sequence). Germline trimming cut 5 bases from V and 6 bases from J; bases unmatched to any gene: 5. The CDR3 sequence is 14 residues long. CDR3 sequence: CASSQTSGRSEQYF. The CDR3, as DNA: TGTGCCAGCAGCCAGACTAGCGGGAGAAGCGAGCAGTACTTC.

The table lists this clonotype with many counts. The chain combines TRBV6-1 with TRBJ1-5; the D is unclear. There are 17 residues in the CDR3. CDR1 MNHNS and CDR2 SASEGT come from the germline V gene. With 9 bases removed from V and 0 bases from J, the gap between germline ends came to 21 bases. The DNA of the CDR3 is TGTGCCAGTTTAACCGGCCAGACGGTCTATAGCAATCAGCCCCAGCATTTT. Protein: CASLTGQTVYSNQPQHF.

Ten or more counts support this clonotype. This rearrangement joins TRBV20-1 to TRBJ2-7; tentatively, D is TRBD1 (6 bases). This CDR3 spans 13 amino acids. The V end was cut by 1 base, the J end by 1 base, with 8 bases between. CDR1 is DFQATT, CDR2 SNEGSKA, per germline (reference sequence). The CDR3 DNA follows: TGCAGTGCTAGAGCAGGGGAGTCCTACGAGCAGTACGTC. Translation: CSARAGESYEQYV.

This clonotype was detected ten times or more. The chain couples TRBV4-1 to TRBJ1-4, with D maybe TRBD1 (5 bases). Germline CDR1 reads MGHRA; CDR2 reads YSYEKL. CDR3 length equals 18 residues. Trimming took 5 bases from V and 3 from J, leaving 22 bases between them. The CDR3 region is CASSAQKAEVGANEKLFF. The CDR3, as DNA: TGCGCCAGCAGCGCACAAAAGGCGGAAGTGGGGGCTAATGAAAAACTGTTTTTT.

In its sample, this clonotype was seen many times. This chain joins TRBV5-1 and TRBJ1-2; TRBD1 matches at 8 bases. Germline-derived CDR1 and CDR2 are SGHRS and YFSETQ. J gave up 7 bases and V 4 bases, and 12 bases lay outside the gene matches. The CDR3 extends over 15 amino acids. This chain's CDR3 is CASSTGQGGVGGYTF. CDR3 sequence (DNA): TGCGCCAGCAGCACAGGACAGGGAGGTGTTGGTGGCTACACCTTC.

This clonotype was observed many times. The chain employs TRBV5-1 and TRBJ2-7, with a possible D match to TRBD1 (5 bases). Germline-derived CDR1 and CDR2 are SGHRS and YFSETQ. V was clipped by 0 bases and J by 3 bases, with 16 bases between them. The CDR3 has 16 amino acids. The CDR3 DNA is TGCGCCAGCAGCTTGGCCTCGGTAAGGGGTAACTACGAGCAGTACTTC. It translates to CASSLASVRGNYEQYF.

This clonotype appeared many times. This chain uses TRBV28 with TRBJ2-5; D gene uncertain. V lost 7 bases to trimming and J lost 4 bases, with 13 bases between them. This CDR3 is 13 amino acids long. Per the germline V gene, CDR1 is MDHEN and CDR2 is SYDVKM. CDR3 sequence reads: CASTQDLIETQYF. The CDR3 DNA follows: TGTGCCAGCACCCAAGATTTGATAGAGACCCAGTACTTC. Combining the CDR3 with reference TRBV28 and TRBJ2-5 gives the whole variable domain DVKVTQSSRYLVKRTGEKVFLECVQDMDHENMFWYRQDPGLGLRLIYFSYDVKMKEKGDIPEGYSVSREKKERFSLILESASTNQTSMYLCASTQDLIETQYFGPGTRLLVL.

In regard to this clonotype: A clone one base away is much larger, so this may be a read error. The chain carries TRBV18 and TRBJ2-1; tentatively, D is TRBD2 (5 bases). Germline values: CDR1 KGHSH, CDR2 LQKENI. CDR3 length: 15 amino acids. The CDR3 is CASLPGGLIYNEQFF. The CDR3 DNA reads TGTGCCAGCTTACCAGGCGGGCTGATTTACAATGAGCAGTTCTTC.

A remark on this clonotype: An end of the junction does not agree with germline; a read error may underlie this. Written as DNA, the CDR3 is TGTGCCAGCAGCTCTAACCGGCCTCAAGGCTACGAGCAGTACTTC. Protein product: CASSSNRPQGYEQYF. The chain links TRBV5-1 to TRBJ2-7, with D hard to call. This CDR3 contains 15 residues. Germline CDR1 is SGHRS and CDR2 is YFSETQ.

This clonotype has at least ten counts. The CDR3 spells CASSERQGGSDTQYF. For the CDR3, the DNA is TGCGCCAGCAGCGAGAGACAGGGTGGATCAGATACGCAGTATTTT. The rearrangement links TRBV5-1 to TRBJ2-3; 7 nucleotides agree with TRBD1. This CDR3 contains 15 residues. V gave up 4 bases and J gave up 4 bases; unmatched junction bases: 9. CDR1 is SGHRS and CDR2 is YFSETQ in the germline V gene.

The chain carries TRBV19 and TRBJ2-5, with no clear D. Germline V gene sequence: CDR1 LNHDA, CDR2 SQIVND (reference sequence). The V end was cut by 5 bases, the J end by 5 bases, with 15 bases between. The CDR3 runs 14 residues. CDR3 bases: TGTGCCAGTAGTCTAGGAGCCTGGGCGGAGACCCAGTACTTC. It is translated as CASSLGAWAETQYF.

Concerning this clonotype: Being one base from a much bigger clone, this may be a read error. This chain links TRBV5-1 with TRBJ2-1; TRBD2 agrees at 9 bases. The length of the CDR3 is 15 residues. Germline V gene lookup returns CDR1 SGHRS and CDR2 YFSETQ. Trimming cost V 6 bases and J 4 bases; bases outside gene matches: 8. In DNA, the CDR3 is TGCGCCAGCACTTCGGCTAGCGGGAAATACAATGAGCAGTTCTTC. Its translation is CASTSASGKYNEQFF.

This clonotype was seen at least ten times. V and J are TRBV12-3 or TRBV12-4 and TRBJ2-3; the match to TRBD2 covers 14 bases. With V trimmed by 5 bases and J by 0 bases, 4 bases remained unmatched. The CDR3 is 17 residues long. In nucleotides, the CDR3 is TGTGCCAGCAGTCCTGGACTAGCGGGGGGTAGCACAGATACGCAGTATTTT. This sequence encodes CASSPGLAGGSTDTQYF.

There are many counts of this clonotype. At one end, the junction sequence differs from germline, possibly due to a read error. The chain links TRBV12-5 to TRBJ1-1; unclear D gene. Germline loops: CDR1 LGHNT, CDR2 FRNRAP. The CDR3 sequence is 12 residues long. The CDR3 is CASVLENAEAFF. The CDR3 nucleotides read TGTGCTAGCGTGTTGGAGAACGCTGAAGCTTTCTTT.

There are many counts of this clonotype. This chain joins TRBV5-1 and TRBJ2-7, with D hard to call. Trimming stripped 5 bases from V and 1 base from J, with 7 bases between. Germline V lookup: CDR1 SGHRS, CDR2 YFSETQ. The CDR3 is made up of 12 amino acids. In DNA form, the CDR3 reads TGCGCCAGCAGAGACATTTCCTACGAGCAGTACTTC. Protein: CASRDISYEQYF.

This clonotype was counted ten times or more. This rearrangement joins TRBV5-1 to TRBJ1-5; possible D gene TRBD1, 6 bases. V was pared by 0 bases and J by 1 base, with 8 bases between. Germline CDR1 reads SGHRS; CDR2 reads YFSETQ. The CDR3 sequence is 15 residues long. CDR3 DNA: TGCGCCAGCAGCTTGGGGGACACAAGCAATCAGCCCCAGCATTTT. It is translated as CASSLGDTSNQPQHF. The whole variable domain, filled in from reference TRBV5-1 and TRBJ1-5, reads KAGVTQTPRYLIKTRGQQVTLSCSPISGHRSVSWYQQTPGQGLQFLFEYFSETQRNKGNFPGRFSGRQFSNSRSEMNVSTLELGDSALYLCASSLGDTSNQPQHFGDGTRLSIL.

This clonotype was recorded many times. The chain recombines TRBV5-1 with TRBJ2-1; TRBD2 matches at 8 bases. With 4 bases clipped from V and 6 bases from J, the junction kept 3 bases outside the gene matches. This CDR3 is built from 13 residues. Per the germline V gene, CDR1 is SGHRS and CDR2 is YFSETQ. As DNA, the CDR3 is TGCGCCAGCAGCACCGGGGGGGCCAATGAGCAGTTCTTC. This translates into CASSTGGANEQFF.

This clonotype appeared many times. This chain connects TRBV6-4 to TRBJ2-3, with 8 bases that match TRBD2. V was pared by 2 bases and J by 3 bases, with 7 bases of the junction left unmatched. The CDR3 length is 16 residues. CDR1 is MRHNA and CDR2 is SNTAGT in the germline V gene. The CDR3 reads CASSDEAGDGTDTQYF. CDR3 nucleotides: TGTGCCAGCAGTGACGAAGCGGGAGATGGGACAGATACGCAGTATTTT.

There are many counts of this clonotype. This chain joins TRBV29-1 and TRBJ2-2, with D uncertain. The ends were cut back, 4 bases at V and 5 bases at J, with 5 bases in the middle. This CDR3 has 11 residues. The germline V gene has CDR1 SQVTM and CDR2 ANQGSEA. The CDR3 DNA reads TGCAGCGTTGGATCGACCGGGGAGCTGTTTTTT. Translation: CSVGSTGELFF.

This clonotype showed up many times. The rearrangement joins TRBV18 to TRBJ1-2; 7 bases align to TRBD1. This CDR3 contains 16 residues. V dropped 3 bases and J dropped 8; count of bases not matched to a gene: 15. Germline V gene sequence: CDR1 KGHSH, CDR2 LQKENI. Here the CDR3 DNA reads TGTGCCAGCTCACCGGGGATCGGGGACAGAACGGCAGGCTACACCTTC. Protein product: CASSPGIGDRTAGYTF.

This clonotype has a count of ten or more. V and J are TRBV20-1 and TRBJ2-7, with 9 bases aligning to TRBD2. Trimming took 5 bases from V and 6 from J; bases not matched to a gene: 17. The germline V gene has CDR1 DFQATT and CDR2 SNEGSKA (reference sequence). This CDR3 has 16 amino acids. DNA for the CDR3: TGCAGTGCTCGACCGGAGCGGGAGGTTGTTAGGGCCGAGCAGTACTTC. Translation gives CSARPEREVVRAEQYF.

This clonotype has a count of ten or more. This rearrangement joins TRBV28 to TRBJ1-4, with D tentatively TRBD1 (5 bases). V dropped 6 bases and J dropped 0 bases, with 23 bases sitting between them. The CDR3 covers 19 residues. CDR1 MDHEN and CDR2 SYDVKM come from the germline V gene. The CDR3: CASSSYGAGFLSTNEKLFF. CDR3 coding DNA: TGTGCCAGCAGCTCATACGGGGCAGGATTCCTTTCAACTAATGAAAAACTGTTTTTT.

At least ten counts were recorded for this clonotype. The V call is TRBV5-1, the J call TRBJ2-1; D unresolved. V lost 0 bases and J lost 9, with 10 bases in between. The CDR3 sequence is 13 residues long. Germline V CDR1 and CDR2: SGHRS, YFSETQ. CDR3 DNA: TGCGCCAGCAGCTTGGCCGGTAGGAGTGAGCAGTTCTTC. It encodes CASSLAGRSEQFF.